This is a list of T cell receptor beta chains from one sample in a study of blood T cell repertoires in COVID-19. Assay used: immunoSEQ multiplex PCR; TCRdb lists only in-frame clones, some missing. The sample yields about 410,000 clones, over 85% seen once. The sequenced material came from PBMCs or T cells enriched from blood (not recorded which). These receptor sequences come from a woman under 40 who had recovered from COVID-19. Both conserved end residues are part of each CDR3. Each record gives: clone size, V gene, J gene, D gene, CDR3 DNA, CDR3 protein. D genes are given only for firm matches. The listing skips clone size in some rows; elsewhere it reads once, few, many or a size class.

>-|TRBV9|TRBJ2-7|-
TGTGCCAGCTCACAGAACGGCCTCTACGAGCAGTACTTC
CASSQNGLYEQYF
>-|TRBV19|TRBJ2-1|-
TGTGCCAGTAGTGAGACACTTAGCTCCTACAATGAGCAGTTCTTC
CASSETLSSYNEQFF
>-|TRBV30|TRBJ1-1|TRBD1
TGTGCCTGGAGGCGGACAGGGCGCGGAGCTGAAGCTTTCTTT
CAWRRTGRGAEAFF
>-|TRBV5-1|TRBJ2-1|-
TGCGCCAGCAGCTTGGAAGGGGCCCGGCTTTACAATGAGCAGTTCTTC
CASSLEGARLYNEQFF
>once|TRBV10-3|TRBJ2-1|TRBD2
TGTGCCATCAGTGATCGTGTGACTAGCGCCGGTGAGCAGTTCTTC
CAISDRVTSAGEQFF
>-|TRBV9|TRBJ1-6|-
TGTGCCAGCAGCGCTAGGGGGGGGCCGAAGCACCTCCACTTT
CASSARGGPKHLHF
>-|TRBV9|TRBJ2-2|TRBD2
TGTGCCAGCAGCGCCCGGGGGGGACTATACGGGGCCGGGGAGCTGTTTTTT
CASSARGGLYGAGELFF
>once|TRBV7-8|TRBJ2-4|-
TGTGCCAGCAGCCCCCTGCAGGGAAACATTCAGTACTTC
CASSPLQGNIQYF
>-|TRBV3-1/TRBV3-2|TRBJ1-1|-
TGTGCCAGCAGCCAAGATTCAGGCAGGAACACTGAAGCTTTCTTT
CASSQDSGRNTEAFF
>-|TRBV3-1/TRBV3-2|TRBJ2-3|TRBD1
TGTGCCAGCAGTCCCGGGACAGCCTACACAGATACGCAGTATTTT
CASSPGTAYTDTQYF
>few|TRBV5-1|TRBJ2-3|-
TGCGCCAGCAGCTTGGGGGGCCGCACAGATACGCAGTATTTT
CASSLGGRTDTQYF
>-|TRBV6-5|TRBJ1-2|TRBD1
TGTGCCAGCAGTTACTCGAGAGGGGGCCACCTTTATGGCTACACCTTC
CASSYSRGGHLYGYTF
>-|TRBV5-8|TRBJ1-5|-
TGTGCCAGCAGCTTGTGGCAGTCTAATCAGCCCCAGCATTTT
CASSLWQSNQPQHF